The present T cell receptor (beta chain) was sequenced within a study of TIL therapy for anti-PD-1-resistant metastatic lung cancer. For the study at large: Half of patients were current or former smokers. Tumors carried a median 1.5 non-synonymous mutations per megabase.

Documented time point: pre-treatment sample, taken before nivolumab and TIL therapy. Enrollment ran from 2017 to early 2020. Worth noting for this clone: Its cognate antigen is unknown.

The immunoSEQ assay was v3. Sequencing used immunoSEQ multiplex PCR; TCRdb keeps in-frame clones, though not all of them. The repertoire includes about 60,000 clones, roughly 84% of them detected once, and 2.5% to 3% sits in the top ten. From germline, CDR1 is SNHLY and CDR2 FYNNEI. The CDR3 has 15 residues. V was clipped by 1 base and J by 7 bases; unmatched bases: 9. Study-level findings and limits: The baseline peripheral repertoire was partially replaced by infused TIL clonotypes that later decayed.

Sequencing used blood, obtained at baseline. The TCR comes from a person aged 25 to 80 with non-small cell lung cancer. The rearrangement uses TRBV2 and TRBJ1-2; 7 bases match TRBD1. The CDR3, as DNA: TGTGCCAGCAGTGAAGTGGCAGGGGGTTTATCTGGCTACACCTTC. Encoded protein: CASSEVAGGLSGYTF.